Here is one T cell receptor beta chain with its context. Its antigen is undetermined. This record belongs to a study of cytomegalovirus exposure and HLA in healthy donors. Study-level background: Most genotyped donors, approximately 81% of roughly 400, had Caucasian-associated genetic ancestry. Study results and caveats: Reports described diagnosis of cytomegalovirus status by the classifier as highly specific and sensitive.

Each donor's status was that of a healthy bone marrow donor. The primer mix had 60 Vbeta and 13 Jbeta primers. Data came from immunoSEQ multiplex PCR; TCRdb stores just in-frame clones and leaves some out. The sample holds about 130,000 clones; about 78% are singletons and the top ten take roughly 1.5%. CDR1 is SGHDT and CDR2 is YYEEEE in the germline V gene. This CDR3 spans 13 amino acids. Germline trimming cut 4 bases from V and 5 bases from J; bases unmatched to any gene: 3. Sequencing was carried out using PBMCs. This receptor was identified in a female donor in good health and CMV-seronegative. V and J are TRBV5-6 and TRBJ1-2, with 9 bases that match TRBD1. DNA of the CDR3: TGTGCCAGCAGCCCCGGGACAGGGTATGGCTACACCTTC. Its protein is CASSPGTGYGYTF.